This TCR beta chain came from a study of T-cell reconstitution after alpha-beta-depleted transplantation in children. Preparing the TCRbeta library involved the use of unique molecular identifiers. TCRdb fed the PCR reads into MiXCR, producing one record per CDR3 protein. The table lists hundreds of thousands of distinct CDR3 sequences, around 12% of them singletons, with around 2.8% in the top ten. This clonotype was seen many times. V lost 5 bases and J lost 11, with 9 bases in between. The CDR3 length is 10 residues. The receptor was derived from a human donor who donated a stem cell graft to a child with acute lymphoblastic leukemia. The rearrangement links TRBV12-3 or TRBV12-4 to TRBJ1-1, with D hard to call. Sequencing was performed on PBMCs from the stem cell graft donor, taken from the stem cell graft. The CDR3 nucleotides read TGTGCCAGCAGTCCTCGTCGGGCTTTCTTT. Translation: CASSPRRAFF.